This T cell receptor beta chain was sequenced during a study of blood T cell repertoires in COVID-19. In the study overall: PBMCs, B-cell-depleted T cells, or T cells were the source of the cDNA or gDNA that made up the material.

The CDR3 is made up of 14 amino acids. V shed 2 bases and J shed 3 bases, with 10 bases lying between them. Germline V gene lookup returns CDR1 LGHDT and CDR2 YNNKEL (reference sequence). As processed by the authors: Amplification with reference gene primers provided the estimates of nucleated cell counts. TCRdb keeps only in-frame clones here, not all; method: immunoSEQ multiplex PCR. That table furnishes V, J and clone size, whereas the DNA furnished D and trimming. This repertoire shows some 200,000 clones, more than 65% found once; its top ten account for roughly 2.4%. This clone was counted once.

The sequence was obtained from an older woman with acute or convalescent COVID-19. The rearrangement links TRBV3-1 (or the pseudogene TRBV3-2) to TRBJ1-1; D is undetermined. Sequencing was done on a sample of peripheral blood. CDR3 loop: CASSQKAGYTEAFF. CDR3 DNA: TGTGCCAGCAGCCAAAAAGCAGGTTACACTGAAGCTTTCTTT.